This T cell receptor beta chain was recovered during a study of persistence of HIV-infected CD4 T cells. As for the study in general: Multiple blood draws of up to about 180 mL, except two donors with single leukapheresis.

With regard to this clone: As yet, its antigen is unknown.

Germline values: CDR1 SGHNT, CDR2 YYREEE (reference sequence). This CDR3 contains 15 residues. J lost 2 bases, V lost 4 bases, and 8 bases had no gene match. Nonspecific anti-CD3/anti-CD28 bead stimulation represents the broad CD4+ T cell repertoire. Sorting of responding CD4+ T cells relied on upregulated CD40 ligand together with CD69. Donors had CD4+ T cell counts above 400 cells/uL and were CMV-seropositive. This was the immunoSEQ version 4 assay in survey mode. Using immunoSEQ multiplex PCR, the repertoire was profiled, and TCRdb retains in-frame clones only, with some absent. The table lists around 47,000 clones, approximately 91% of them singletons.

The chain joins TRBV5-4 to TRBJ1-2; 7 positions agree with TRBD1. This receptor was taken from an adult man with HIV who was CMV-seropositive. This specimen consisted of CD4+ T cells sorted from PBMCs after roughly 17-hour stimulation, obtained from a patient who received antiretroviral therapy. CDR3 coding DNA: TGTGCCAGCAGCCCGGATCTGGGACAGAACTATGGCTACACCTTC. This encodes CASSPDLGQNYGYTF.